This T cell receptor (beta chain) came from a study of type 1 regulatory T cells. From the reads, TCRdb called clonotypes with MiXCR, one entry per CDR3 protein. The sample comprises 14,000 to 15,000 distinct CDR3 sequences, around 13% of which are singletons, and 15% rests with the top ten. About this clonotype: Antigen unknown.

Trimming cost V 5 bases and J 5 bases; bases outside gene matches: 1. Germline assignment: CDR1 SGHRS and CDR2 YFSETQ. There are 14 residues in the CDR3. The rearrangement uses TRBV5-1 and TRBJ2-3, with 14 bases identical to TRBD2. Source material: cultured T cells, either the whole culture or a sorted T cell fraction (not recorded which). This clonotype originated in a human donor in good health. CDR3 bases: TGCGCCAGCAGAGGACTAGCGGGAGGAGATACGCAGTATTTT. Its translation is CASRGLAGGDTQYF.